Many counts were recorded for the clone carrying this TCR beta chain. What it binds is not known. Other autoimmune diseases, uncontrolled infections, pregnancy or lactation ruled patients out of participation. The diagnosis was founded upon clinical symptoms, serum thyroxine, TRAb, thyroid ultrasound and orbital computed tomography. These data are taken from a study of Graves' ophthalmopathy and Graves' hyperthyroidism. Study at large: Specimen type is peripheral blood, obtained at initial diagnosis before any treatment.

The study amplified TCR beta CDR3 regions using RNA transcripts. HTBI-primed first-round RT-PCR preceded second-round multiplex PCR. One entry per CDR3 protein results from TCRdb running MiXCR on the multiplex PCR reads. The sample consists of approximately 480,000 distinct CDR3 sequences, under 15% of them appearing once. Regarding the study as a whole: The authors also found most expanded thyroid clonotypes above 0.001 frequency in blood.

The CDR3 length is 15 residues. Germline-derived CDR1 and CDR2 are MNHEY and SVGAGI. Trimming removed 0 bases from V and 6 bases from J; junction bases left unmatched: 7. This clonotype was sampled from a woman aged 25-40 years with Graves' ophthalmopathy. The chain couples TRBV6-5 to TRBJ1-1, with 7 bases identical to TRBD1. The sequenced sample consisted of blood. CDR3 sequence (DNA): TGTGCCAGCAGTTACTCGACAGGGATCATGGCTGAAGCTTTCTTT. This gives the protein CASSYSTGIMAEAFF.